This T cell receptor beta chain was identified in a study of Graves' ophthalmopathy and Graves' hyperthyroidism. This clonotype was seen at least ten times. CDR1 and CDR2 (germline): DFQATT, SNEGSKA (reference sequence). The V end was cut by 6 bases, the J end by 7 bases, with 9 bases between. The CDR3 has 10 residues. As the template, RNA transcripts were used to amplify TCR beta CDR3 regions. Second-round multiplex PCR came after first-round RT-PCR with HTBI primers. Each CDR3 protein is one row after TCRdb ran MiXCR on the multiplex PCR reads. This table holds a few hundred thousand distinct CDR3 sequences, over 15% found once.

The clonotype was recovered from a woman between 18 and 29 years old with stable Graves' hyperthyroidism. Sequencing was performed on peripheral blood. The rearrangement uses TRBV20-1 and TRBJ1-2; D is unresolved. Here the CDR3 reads CSARRAGYTF. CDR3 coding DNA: TGCAGTGCCCGGAGGGCTGGCTACACCTTC.